A single sample gave rise to the 20 T cell receptor beta chains below, sequenced in a study of vaccination and CD4 T cells after COVID-19 (dated by TCRdb to between 2020 and 2023). Their antigen targets remain unknown. Library creation used PCR. The listed sequencing device is Illumina iSeq 100. TCR sequencing of DNA from cultured CD4+ T cells used the Oncomine TCR Beta short-read assay at the Johns Hopkins FTIC core. Clones were called with MiXCR by TCRdb after fastp trimmed the public reads at Q25, and only in-frame beta chains were retained. CDR3 protein sequences are deduplicated, and each keeps its most common genes and DNA. The sample table holds 9,700 or so distinct CDR3 sequences, of which roughly 70% were seen once. The top ten constitute roughly a third of the sample. The treatment or condition label, as the study defines it: roughly nine-day PBMC culture with coronavirus spike peptide pools or control peptides (ViraFEST assay).

The specimen sequenced was CD4+ T cells from blood, cultured in vitro. These receptors were collected from a human donor who had recovered from COVID-19.

This clonotype turned up a few times. The chain recombines TRBV7-9 with TRBJ1-1; perhaps TRBD1 as D (5 bases). Trimming removed 1 base at V and 1 base at J, with 10 bases between. Germline-derived CDR1 and CDR2 are SEHNR and FQNEAQ (reference sequence). The CDR3 is made up of 15 amino acids. For the CDR3, the DNA is TGTGCCAGCAGCTTAGGCGGGGCCGAGAACACTGAAGCTTTCTTT. Translation: CASSLGGAENTEAFF.

The V and J genes are TRBV7-2 and TRBJ2-7; 8 bases fit TRBD1. This CDR3 has 15 residues. Germline CDR1 and CDR2: SGHTA and FQGNSA. V shed 5 bases, J shed 5 bases, and the junction held 11 bases outside the gene matches. The CDR3 DNA sequence: TGTGCCAGCAGCCGGACAGGGTTGGGGGTGAACGAGCAGTACTTC. It translates to CASSRTGLGVNEQYF.

The J gene is TRBJ2-2, the V gene TRBV6-1; possibly TRBD1 for D (6 bases). V was shortened by 8 bases and J by 4 bases, with 11 bases between the two germline ends. This CDR3 comprises 13 residues. Germline V gene lookup returns CDR1 MNHNS and CDR2 SASEGT. Here the CDR3 DNA reads TGTGCCAGCGGTACAGGGTTCACCGGGGAGCTGTTTTTT. Amino acid sequence: CASGTGFTGELFF.

V and J are TRBV6-1 and TRBJ2-1; 8 bases agree with TRBD2. This CDR3 region has 14 residues. Looked up from germline, CDR1 is MNHNS and CDR2 is SASEGT. J was trimmed by 6 bases and V by 8 bases; bases with no gene match: 9. The CDR3 here is CASLPEGTSNEQFF. The CDR3 DNA reads TGTGCCAGCCTACCGGAGGGGACTAGCAATGAGCAGTTCTTC.

This clonotype was counted a few times. The chain carries TRBV20-1 and TRBJ2-7, with D tentatively TRBD2 (5 bases). Trimming left V 6 bases short and J 5 bases short, with 17 bases between. CDR3 length: 13 amino acids. Germline CDR1 is DFQATT and CDR2 is SNEGSKA (reference sequence). DNA for the CDR3: TGCAGTGCATCCGTAGGCCGGCGGGACGAGCAGTACTTC. Its protein product is CSASVGRRDEQYF.

The rearrangement uses TRBV28 and TRBJ1-1, with no clear D. The CDR3 has 14 amino acids. Per the germline V gene, CDR1 is MDHEN and CDR2 is SYDVKM. Trimming shortened V by 4 bases and J by 1 base, and 10 bases separated the two germline ends. The CDR3 reads CASSWMDGNTEAFF. The CDR3 DNA reads as TGTGCCAGCAGTTGGATGGACGGGAACACTGAAGCTTTCTTT.

This chain uses TRBV24-1 with TRBJ2-5, with 10 bases matching TRBD1. CDR3 length equals 17 residues. Germline-derived CDR1 and CDR2 are KGHDR and SFDVKD. V trimming: 2 bases; J trimming: 3 bases; junction bases outside the gene matches: 8. CDR3 loop: CATSDSTRQGAEETQYF. The CDR3 bases are TGTGCCACCAGTGATTCAACACGACAGGGGGCTGAAGAGACCCAGTACTTC.

V is TRBV6-1 and J is TRBJ1-6, with D perhaps TRBD1 (5 bases). Trimming left V 3 bases short and J 9 bases short, with 12 bases between. CDR3 length: 14 residues. Germline assignment: CDR1 MNHNS and CDR2 SASEGT. Written as DNA, the CDR3 is TGTGCCAGCAGTGAGGGCAGGGAGAGTTCACCCCTCCACTTT. Translation: CASSEGRESSPLHF.

This clonotype has a single count. This chain uses TRBV28 with TRBJ2-2; TRBD1 or TRBD2 may be the D gene (5 bases each). Germline V gene data show CDR1 as MDHEN and CDR2 as SYDVKM. CDR3 length: 16 amino acids. The V gene lost 5 bases and the J gene lost 2 bases, with 15 bases spanning the gap. The CDR3 nucleotides are TGTGCCAGCAGTCCCTCGGGACGGAGAAACACCGGGGAGCTGTTTTTT. Its protein product is CASSPSGRRNTGELFF.

The genes are TRBV2 and TRBJ2-7, with 8 bases matching TRBD2. The CDR3 has 15 residues. The V gene's germline CDR1 is SNHLY and CDR2 FYNNEI. The V gene end was trimmed by 7 bases and the J gene end by 2 bases; junction bases not matched to a gene: 10. The CDR3: CASTPAAGGAYEQYF. CDR3 in DNA: TGTGCCAGCACTCCTGCGGCGGGAGGCGCCTACGAGCAGTACTTC. The full variable domain, rest sourced from reference TRBV2 and TRBJ2-7, is EPEVTQTPSHQVTQMGQEVILRCVPISNHLYFYWYRQILGQKVEFLVSFYNNEISEKSEIFDDQFSVERPDGSNFTLKIRSTKLEDSAMYFCASTPAAGGAYEQYFGPGTRLTVT.

The chain uses TRBV4-3 and TRBJ2-7; D may be TRBD1 (5 bases). Per the germline V gene, CDR1 is LGHNA and CDR2 is YSLEER. Trimming took off 0 bases at V and 4 bases at J, with 13 bases between the two ends. This CDR3 spans 15 amino acids. CDR3 loop: CASSQDVQGWYEQYF. CDR3 nucleotides: TGCGCCAGCAGCCAAGATGTCCAGGGATGGTACGAGCAGTACTTC.

The V and J genes are TRBV15 and TRBJ2-5; D call uncertain. Germline V gives CDR1 LNHNV, CDR2 YYDKDF (reference sequence). The V and J ends lost 0 bases and 5 bases respectively, with 13 bases between them. The CDR3 consists of 15 residues. CDR3 bases: TGTGCCACCAGCAGAGATAGATCCAGCAGGGAGACCCAGTACTTC. Translating gives CATSRDRSSRETQYF.

The chain recombines TRBV20-1 with TRBJ2-5; 8 bases match TRBD2. J lost 2 bases, V lost 5 bases, and 4 bases had no gene match. The germline V gene encodes CDR1 DFQATT and CDR2 SNEGSKA (reference sequence). CDR3 length equals 13 residues. The CDR3 nucleotides are TGCAGTGCTCCATTAGCGGGACAAGAGACCCAGTACTTC. Translation: CSAPLAGQETQYF.

This clonotype was recorded a few times. This chain connects TRBV20-1 to TRBJ2-3; D may correspond to TRBD1 or TRBD2 (5 bases each). This CDR3 spans 11 amino acids. The V gene's germline CDR1 is DFQATT and CDR2 SNEGSKA (reference sequence). V dropped 7 bases and J dropped 4 bases, with 9 bases sitting between them. For the CDR3, the DNA is TGCAGTGGGGGGACCCCAGATACGCAGTATTTT. Its protein is CSGGTPDTQYF.

This sequence joins TRBV6-1 and TRBJ1-5; TRBD1 agrees at 9 bases. In germline, CDR1 is MNHNS, CDR2 SASEGT. V lost 4 bases and J lost 4; bases outside the gene matches: 2. The CDR3 has 14 residues. CDR3 protein: CASSGGQGNQPQHF. For the CDR3, the DNA is TGTGCCAGCAGTGGGGGACAGGGAAATCAGCCCCAGCATTTT.

The rearrangement joins TRBV30 to TRBJ1-2, with D uncertain. Trimming removed 3 bases at V and 1 base at J, with 9 bases between. The germline V gene has CDR1 GTSNPN and CDR2 SVGIG (reference sequence). The CDR3 runs to 13 residues. The CDR3 DNA reads as TGTGCCTGGAGGTCCAGGATTAACTATGGCTACACCTTC. It translates to CAWRSRINYGYTF.

The chain recombines TRBV24-1 with TRBJ2-5; TRBD2 matches 8 bases. V gave up 8 bases and J gave up 1 base; unmatched junction bases: 11. The germline V gene encodes CDR1 KGHDR and CDR2 SFDVKD. The CDR3 runs 16 residues. The CDR3 nucleotides are TGTGCCACCACCCGGGGGGGAGTCGCCGCCCAAGAGACCCAGTACTTC. Translation gives CATTRGGVAAQETQYF.

The chain carries TRBV11-2 and TRBJ2-1; the D gene could be TRBD1 or TRBD2 (6 bases each). The V end was cut by 1 base, the J end by 2 bases, with 9 bases between. CDR1 is SGHAT and CDR2 is FQNNGV in the germline V gene. The CDR3 is made up of 15 amino acids. Here the CDR3 reads CASSLGGATYNEQFF. As DNA, the CDR3 is TGTGCCAGCAGCTTAGGGGGGGCTACCTACAATGAGCAGTTCTTC.

This clonotype was counted a single time. J is TRBJ2-7 and V is TRBV20-1, with 11 positions matching TRBD1. The CDR3 is made up of 15 amino acids. The germline gives CDR1 DFQATT, CDR2 SNEGSKA (reference sequence). J gave up 5 bases and V 5 bases, and 11 bases lay outside the gene matches. In DNA form, the CDR3 reads TGCAGTGCTGGAGCCGCGGACAGGGGGCGCGACGAGCAGTACTTC. Translating it yields CSAGAADRGRDEQYF.

The chain is built from TRBV6-2 or TRBV6-3 and TRBJ1-1; D gene ambiguous. V lost 2 bases and J 2 bases, leaving 12 bases between the germline ends. The CDR3 is 15 amino acids. CDR1 is MNHEY and CDR2 is SVGEGT in the germline V gene. CDR3 nucleotide sequence: TGTGCCAGCAGTTACCAACCAGGTTTTAACACTGAAGCTTTCTTT. Encoded protein: CASSYQPGFNTEAFF.